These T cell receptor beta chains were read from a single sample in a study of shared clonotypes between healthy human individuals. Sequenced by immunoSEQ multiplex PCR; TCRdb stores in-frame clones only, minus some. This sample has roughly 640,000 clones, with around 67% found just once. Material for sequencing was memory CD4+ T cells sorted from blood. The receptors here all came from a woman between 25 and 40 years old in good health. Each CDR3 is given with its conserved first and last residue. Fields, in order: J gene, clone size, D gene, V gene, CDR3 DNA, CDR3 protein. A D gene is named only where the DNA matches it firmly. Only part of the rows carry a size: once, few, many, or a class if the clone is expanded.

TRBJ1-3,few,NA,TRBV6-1,TGTGCCAGCAGTGAAAGAGGGGGAAACACCATATATTTT,CASSERGGNTIYF
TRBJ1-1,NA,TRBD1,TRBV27,TGTGCCAGCGGAACTCGAGGGGGCCATAGAGATACTGAAGCTTTCTTT,CASGTRGGHRDTEAFF
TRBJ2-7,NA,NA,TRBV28,TGTGCCAGCAGTTTGGGCACCCACTCCTACGAGCAGTACTTC,CASSLGTHSYEQYF
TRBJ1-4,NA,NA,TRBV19,TGTGCCAGTAACGCTGCTTCGGGGTCTAATGAAAAACTGTTTTTT,CASNAASGSNEKLFF
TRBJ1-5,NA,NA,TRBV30,TGTGCCTGGAGTGTAGCCGGGGGGGGTCAGCCCCAGCATTTT,CAWSVAGGGQPQHF
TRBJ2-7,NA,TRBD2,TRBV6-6,TGTGCCAGCAGTCAAGGACGGACTAGCGGGCCCTACGAGCAGTACTTC,CASSQGRTSGPYEQYF
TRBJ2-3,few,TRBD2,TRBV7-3,TGTGCCAGCAGTTCCGGACTAGCGAGTGGCACAGATACGCAGTATTTT,CASSSGLASGTDTQYF
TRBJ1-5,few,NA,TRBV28,TGTGCCAGCAGTTTGGGGCAGGGTCGGCAGCCCCAGCATTTT,CASSLGQGRQPQHF
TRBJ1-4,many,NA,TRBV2,TGTGCCAGCAGTGCCCAGTTCGGGACTAATGAAAAACTGTTTTTT,CASSAQFGTNEKLFF
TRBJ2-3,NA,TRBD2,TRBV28,TGTGCCAGCAGTCCCCCTAGCGGGGGCACAGATACGCAGTATTTT,CASSPPSGGTDTQYF
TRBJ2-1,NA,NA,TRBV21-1,TGTGCCAGCAGCAAAGAGGATTTCTCGGCGGACTCCAATGAGCAGTTCTTC,CASSKEDFSADSNEQFF
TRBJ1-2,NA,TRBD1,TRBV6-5,TGTGCCAGCAGTCTGGATCGACAGGGAGTAGGCGGCTACACCTTC,CASSLDRQGVGGYTF
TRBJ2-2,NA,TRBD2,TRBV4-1,TGCGCCAGCAGCCACGGGGTACCTAGCGGGAGGGCCGGCACCGGGGAGCTGTTTTTT,CASSHGVPSGRAGTGELFF
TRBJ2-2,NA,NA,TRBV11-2,TGTGCCAGCAGCTTGACATTTCCCGGGGAGCTGTTTTTT,CASSLTFPGELFF
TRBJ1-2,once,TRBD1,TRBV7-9,TGTGCCAGCAGCCCCCTTGACAGGGTTGGCTACACCTTC,CASSPLDRVGYTF
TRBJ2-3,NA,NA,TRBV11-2,TGTGCCAGCAGCTTGGGGCCTGCCCCCACAGATACGCAGTATTTT,CASSLGPAPTDTQYF
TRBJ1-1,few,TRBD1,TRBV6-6,TGTGCCAGCAGTGACAGGGATGTGTGGACTGAAGCTTTCTTT,CASSDRDVWTEAFF
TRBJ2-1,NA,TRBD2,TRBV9,TGTGCCAGCAGCGCGGTGAGCGGGAGCTACAATGAGCAGTTCTTC,CASSAVSGSYNEQFF
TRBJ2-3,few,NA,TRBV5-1,TGCGCCAGCAGCTTGTCCGGGGATACGCAGTATTTT,CASSLSGDTQYF
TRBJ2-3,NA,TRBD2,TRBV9,TGTGCCAGCAGCGTAGGAGGACTAGCGGGAGTGACAGATACGCAGTATTTT,CASSVGGLAGVTDTQYF
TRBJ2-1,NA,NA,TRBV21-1,TGTGCCAGCAGGGGTTCCTACAATGAGCAGTTCTTC,CASRGSYNEQFF
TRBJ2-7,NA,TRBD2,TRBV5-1,TGCGCCAGCACCCCTTCGGGACTAGCGAACGAGCAGTACTTC,CASTPSGLANEQYF
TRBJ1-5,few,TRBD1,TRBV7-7,TGTGCCGGGCAGAGGAAGGACAGGGGGCATAATCAGCCCCAGCATTTT,CAGQRKDRGHNQPQHF
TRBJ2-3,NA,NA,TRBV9,TGTGCCAGCAGCAGGGACGGTAGCACAGATACGCAGTATTTT,CASSRDGSTDTQYF
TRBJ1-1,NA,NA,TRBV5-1,TGCGCCAGCAACCTCTACTTGGGGGACACTGAAGCTTTCTTT,CASNLYLGDTEAFF
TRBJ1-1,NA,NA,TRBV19,TGTGCCAGTAGTATCGGACAGAGGATTGCCACTGAAGCTTTCTTT,CASSIGQRIATEAFF
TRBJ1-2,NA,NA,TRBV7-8,TGTGCCAGCAGCTTATATGCGGCTTTTCAGGTCTCCTATGGCTACACCTTC,CASSLYAAFQVSYGYTF
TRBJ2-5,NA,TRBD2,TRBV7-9,TGTGCCAGCAGCCTGGTGGGGAAGCGGGAGGGCAAGACCCAGTACTTC,CASSLVGKREGKTQYF
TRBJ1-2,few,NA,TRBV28,TGTGCCAGCAGTTTATCCCAGGGGAACTATGGCTACACCTTC,CASSLSQGNYGYTF
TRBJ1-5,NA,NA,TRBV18,TGTGCCAGCTCACCATATAGCAATCAGCCCCAGCATTTT,CASSPYSNQPQHF
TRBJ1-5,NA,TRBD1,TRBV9,TGTGCCAGCAGCGCCTGGGACAGGTCCTTCAATCAGCCCCAGCATTTT,CASSAWDRSFNQPQHF
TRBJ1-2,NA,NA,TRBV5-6,TGTGCCAGCAGCAAAGGAAGACCAGGGAATGGCTACACCTTC,CASSKGRPGNGYTF
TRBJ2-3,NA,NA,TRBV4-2,TGTGCCAGCAGCCAAGATCCACTAGGGGGTGATACGCAGTATTTT,CASSQDPLGGDTQYF
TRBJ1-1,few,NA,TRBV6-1,TGTGCCAGCAGTGAAGAAGAGGGCACTGAAGCTTTCTTT,CASSEEEGTEAFF
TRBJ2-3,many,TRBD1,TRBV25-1,TGTGCCAGCAGTGCACCTAGACAGGGAGATACGCAGTATTTT,CASSAPRQGDTQYF
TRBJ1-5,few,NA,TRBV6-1,TGTGCCAGCCAGGTTGGGCGGGTTCTCGGGGAGCCCCAGCATTTT,CASQVGRVLGEPQHF
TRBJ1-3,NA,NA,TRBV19,TGTGCCTCATGGGGAACCAGCGCTGGAAACACCATATATTTT,CASWGTSAGNTIYF
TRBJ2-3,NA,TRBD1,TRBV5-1,TGCGCCAGCAGCTATTCAGGGGGCTCTGGAGATACGCAGTATTTT,CASSYSGGSGDTQYF
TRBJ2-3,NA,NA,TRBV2,TGTGCCAGCACACAGGGAAACACAGATACGCAGTATTTT,CASTQGNTDTQYF
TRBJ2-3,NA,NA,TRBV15,TGTGCCACCAGCGCACGACTAAGCACAGATACGCAGTATTTT,CATSARLSTDTQYF
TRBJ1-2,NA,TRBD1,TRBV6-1,TGTGCCAGCAGCTTAACAGGGGATGGCTACACCTTC,CASSLTGDGYTF
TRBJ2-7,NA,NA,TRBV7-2,TGTGCCAGCAGCTCGAGGGATTTGGGATACTACGAGCAGTACTTC,CASSSRDLGYYEQYF
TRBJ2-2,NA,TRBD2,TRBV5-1,TGCGCCAGCAGCCCGACTAGCGGGAGGACCGGGGAGCTGTTTTTT,CASSPTSGRTGELFF
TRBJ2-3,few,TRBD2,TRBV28,TGTGCCAGCAGCTCGAGACTAGCGGCCCTAGATACGCAGTATTTT,CASSSRLAALDTQYF
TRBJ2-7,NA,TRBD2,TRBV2,TGTGCCAGCAGTGATCGGCGAGCGGGAGCCTTCTCCTACGAGCAGTACTTC,CASSDRRAGAFSYEQYF
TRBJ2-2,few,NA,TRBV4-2,TGTGCCAGCAGCCAAGATGAACGATCGAACACCGGGGAGCTGTTTTTT,CASSQDERSNTGELFF
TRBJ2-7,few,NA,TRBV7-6,TGTGCCAGCAGCACGCCCAGTGGGGAAAGGAACGAGCAGTACTTC,CASSTPSGERNEQYF
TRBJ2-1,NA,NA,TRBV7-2,TGTGCCAGCAGCGCCCAACCGCGATACGAGCAGTTCTTC,CASSAQPRYEQFF
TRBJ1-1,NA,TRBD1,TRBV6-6,TGTGCCAGCAGCGCCCGACAGGGTGGGGTCTCTTTCTTT,CASSARQGGVSFF